One and the same sample provided the 5 T cell receptor beta chains below, sequenced in a study of regulatory T cells in long-lasting Graves disease. Time point: newly diagnosed GD, antithyroid drugs for less than 3 months. PBMCs provided the RNA from which the TCR library was made. TCR beta libraries were built with iRepertoire HTBI primers and Arm-PCR of CDR3 regions. TCRdb ran MiXCR on the multiplex PCR reads and lists one entry per CDR3 protein. This sample yields 360,000 or so distinct CDR3 sequences, of which about a sixth are seen a single time; about 19% belongs to the top ten. These data are also associated with another study on T cells in Graves' hyperthyroidism and ophthalmopathy.

The source was peripheral blood mononuclear cells (PBMCs), collected at new diagnosis, from a patient treated with antithyroid drugs. The receptor set was obtained from a woman younger than 30 with Graves disease.

To note about this clonotype: A far larger clone is one nucleotide away, so this likely arose from a read error. The genes are TRBV11-3 and TRBJ2-1; 10 positions agree with TRBD2. The DNA matches TRBJ2-7 better at its end, which makes the J call doubtful. CDR3 length equals 15 residues. The germline gives CDR1 SGHNT, CDR2 YENEEA. CDR3 sequence: CASSFASGSGDEQYF. For the CDR3, the DNA is TGTGCCAGCAGCTTCGCTAGCGGGAGCGGGGACGAGCAGTACTTC.

This clonotype was detected many times. V gene TRBV6-1 combines with J gene TRBJ2-7; a possible D gene is TRBD1 (6 bases). The CDR3 length is 17 residues. V was pared by 6 bases and J by 3 bases, with 24 bases between. Germline V gene sequence: CDR1 MNHNS, CDR2 SASEGT. The CDR3 DNA reads as TGTGCCAGCAGACCCAAAATCCCTCACAGGGTGAGCTACGAGCAGTACTTC. It is translated as CASRPKIPHRVSYEQYF.

This clonotype occurred many times. The chain employs TRBV28 and TRBJ2-1, with 9 bases identical to TRBD2. The CDR3 has 14 amino acids. V was clipped by 2 bases and J by 6 bases; unmatched bases: 2. Germline values: CDR1 MDHEN, CDR2 SYDVKM. The CDR3 DNA reads TGTGCCAGCAGTTTAGCGGGGGGGCGCAATGAGCAGTTCTTC. Translation gives CASSLAGGRNEQFF. The full variable domain, with the rest looked up from reference TRBV28 and TRBJ2-1, is DVKVTQSSRYLVKRTGEKVFLECVQDMDHENMFWYRQDPGLGLRLIYFSYDVKMKEKGDIPEGYSVSREKKERFSLILESASTNQTSMYLCASSLAGGRNEQFFGPGTRLTVL.

As DNA, the CDR3 is TGTGCCATCAGCACTCCGGGACAGGGGATCTACGAGCAGTACTTC. It yields the protein CAISTPGQGIYEQYF. J is TRBJ2-7 and V is TRBV10-3, with 10 bases that match TRBD1. J lost 3 bases, V lost 6 bases, and 8 bases had no gene match. This CDR3 is 15 amino acids long. Germline V CDR1 and CDR2: ENHRY, SYGVKD.

This clonotype was seen a handful of times. The chain has TRBV6-1 and TRBJ1-6; TRBD1 matches at 10 bases. The CDR3 totals 15 residues. The V gene's germline CDR1 is MNHNS and CDR2 SASEGT. The J segment lost 10 bases and the V segment lost 6 bases, leaving 9 bases of the junction unmatched. DNA of the CDR3: TGTGCCAGCAGGAGAACCGGGACAGGGGTGTCACCCCTCCACTTT. This encodes CASRRTGTGVSPLHF.